The 17 T cell receptor beta chains below all came from one sample that was sequenced in a study of blood T cell repertoires in COVID-19. The method was immunoSEQ multiplex PCR; TCRdb's version includes in-frame clones alone and lacks a portion of them. This sample has roughly 150,000 clones, with 70% to 90% found just once. The sample consisted of peripheral blood. All receptors come from a woman at least 80 years old with COVID-19, enrolled during active disease.

This rearrangement joins TRBV3-1 (or the pseudogene TRBV3-2) to TRBJ1-2, with 8 bases that match TRBD1. J gave up 8 bases and V 1 base, and 3 bases lay outside the gene matches. The CDR3 loop spans 13 amino acids. CDR1 and CDR2 from the germline V gene are LGHDT and YNNKEL (reference sequence). CDR3 sequence reads: CASSQVDRGGYTF. CDR3 DNA sequence: TGTGCCAGCAGCCAAGTAGACAGGGGAGGCTACACCTTC.

V is TRBV6-5 and J is TRBJ1-1; 8 nucleotides agree with TRBD1. Germline lookup yields CDR1 MNHEY and CDR2 SVGAGI. The CDR3 has 15 amino acids. V shed 5 bases and J 5 bases; nucleotides not matched to a gene: 10. The CDR3 here is CASSTRTGLLTEAFF. The CDR3 DNA reads TGTGCCAGCAGTACGAGGACAGGGCTTTTGACTGAAGCTTTCTTT.

The chain uses TRBV7-9 and TRBJ2-1, with 10 bases matching TRBD2. The CDR3 contains 16 residues. The germline CDR1 and CDR2 sequences are SEHNR and FQNEAQ (reference sequence). V lost 2 bases to trimming and J lost 10 bases; unmatched junction nucleotides: 11. This CDR3 is CASSLILAGARGEQFF. CDR3 DNA sequence: TGTGCCAGCAGCTTAATCCTAGCGGGGGCTAGGGGAGAGCAGTTCTTC.

This sequence joins TRBV12-3 or TRBV12-4 and TRBJ2-7; D uncertain. Trimming shortened V by 3 bases and J by 2 bases, and 5 bases separated the two germline ends. The CDR3 loop spans 12 amino acids. The CDR3 coding sequence is TGTGCCAGCAGTTTGGGCGCCTACGAGCAGTACTTC. Residues: CASSLGAYEQYF.

This chain uses TRBV6-2 or TRBV6-3 with TRBJ2-7; TRBD2 aligns across 7 bases. V lost 2 bases and J lost 5; bases outside the gene matches: 12. This CDR3 contains 16 residues. The germline CDR1 and CDR2 sequences are MNHEY and SVGEGT. The CDR3 sequence: CASSYPRREKNHEQYF. In DNA, the CDR3 is TGTGCCAGCAGTTACCCTCGGCGGGAGAAGAACCACGAGCAGTACTTC.

The J gene is TRBJ2-5, the V gene TRBV18; TRBD1 agrees at 7 bases. The V and J ends lost 5 bases and 5 bases, in that order; junction bases with no gene match: 11. CDR3 length equals 15 residues. The germline V gene has CDR1 KGHSH and CDR2 LQKENI. The CDR3 DNA follows: TGTGCCAGCTCATCGTCAGGGGGTGTGCGCGAGACCCAGTACTTC. Protein product: CASSSSGGVRETQYF.

The genes are TRBV19 and TRBJ2-6; 7 bases are shared with TRBD1. V lost 5 bases and J lost 2; bases outside the gene matches: 6. Germline-derived CDR1 and CDR2 are LNHDA and SQIVND (reference sequence). The CDR3 loop spans 16 amino acids. CDR3 in DNA: TGTGCCAGTAGTCTCTTACAGGGGCCTGGGGCCAACGTCCTGACTTTC. It is translated as CASSLLQGPGANVLTF.

This rearrangement joins TRBV7-2 to TRBJ2-3; TRBD2 aligns across 7 bases. Germline-derived CDR1 and CDR2 are SGHTA and FQGNSA. Losses at the gene ends were 1 base for V and 2 bases for J; bases not matched to a gene: 9. The CDR3 is 17 residues long. For the CDR3, the DNA is TGTGCCAGCAGCTTAGGGTCCGCGGGAGCCTTCACAGATACGCAGTATTTT. It yields the protein CASSLGSAGAFTDTQYF.

The chain joins TRBV4-2 to TRBJ1-1, with TRBD1 matching over 10 bases. Losses at the gene ends were 2 bases for V and 0 bases for J; bases not matched to a gene: 12. In germline, CDR1 is LGHNA, CDR2 YNFKEQ. This CDR3 has 19 residues. The CDR3 sequence: CASSQPQGGTGAMNTEAFF. The CDR3 DNA follows: TGTGCCAGCAGCCAACCCCAGGGAGGGACAGGGGCGATGAACACTGAAGCTTTCTTT.

This clone was counted once. In DNA, the CDR3 is TGTGCCAGTAGCCTTGACAGGGGAGGGACTGAAGCTTTCTTT. It is translated as CASSLDRGGTEAFF. The J gene is TRBJ1-1, the V gene TRBV19; 8 bases are a match to TRBD1. CDR3 length equals 14 residues. V shed 6 bases, J shed 5 bases, and the junction held 8 bases outside the gene matches. Per germline, CDR1 LNHDA and CDR2 SQIVND (reference sequence).

The chain combines TRBV6-5 with TRBJ2-3; TRBD1 agrees at 8 bases. With V trimmed by 4 bases and J by 6 bases, 6 bases remained unmatched. CDR1 is MNHEY, CDR2 SVGAGI, per germline. This CDR3 has 14 amino acids. This CDR3 reads CASSSRQGQDTQYF. DNA of the CDR3: TGTGCCAGCAGTTCTAGACAGGGGCAGGATACGCAGTATTTT.

This sequence joins TRBV28 and TRBJ1-5; 8 bases are shared with TRBD1. CDR3 length: 13 amino acids. With V trimmed by 9 bases and J by 6 bases, 7 bases remained unmatched. Germline CDR1 MDHEN, CDR2 SYDVKM. The CDR3 spells CASSDRAGQPQHF. The CDR3 nucleotides are TGTGCCAGTTCGGACAGGGCTGGTCAGCCCCAGCATTTT.

The chain has TRBV5-1 and TRBJ2-1; TRBD2 agrees at 9 bases. CDR3 size: 13 residues. V dropped 5 bases and J dropped 5; count of bases not matched to a gene: 2. Germline V gene sequence: CDR1 SGHRS, CDR2 YFSETQ. The CDR3 bases are TGCGCCAGCAGGCCTAGCGGGAACAATGAGCAGTTCTTC. As protein: CASRPSGNNEQFF.

The chain links TRBV5-1 to TRBJ2-7, with TRBD1 matching over 8 bases. The length of the CDR3 is 13 residues. Germline V gene lookup returns CDR1 SGHRS and CDR2 YFSETQ. With V trimmed by 0 bases and J by 8 bases, 4 bases remained unmatched. CDR3 region: CASSLGQGFQQYF. The DNA of the CDR3 is TGCGCCAGCAGCTTGGGACAGGGGTTCCAGCAGTACTTC.

Here the CDR3 DNA reads TGTGCCAGCAGTGAAGCAGGGGGTGGCTACACCTTC. Protein sequence: CASSEAGGGYTF. The J gene is TRBJ1-2, the V gene TRBV6-1; the D gene is possibly TRBD1 (6 bases). Germline lookup yields CDR1 MNHNS and CDR2 SASEGT. The CDR3 has 12 residues. Trimming pared 0 bases from V and 7 bases from J, leaving 6 bases between.

The chain has TRBV7-8 and TRBJ2-1, with 8 nucleotides matching TRBD2. The CDR3 is 15 amino acids. Unmatched junction bases numbered 8, after V lost 5 bases and J lost 5 bases. The germline V gene has CDR1 SGHVS and CDR2 FQNEAQ. The CDR3 sequence is CASSLRGGLDNEQFF. The DNA of the CDR3 is TGTGCCAGCAGCCTACGGGGGGGGCTCGACAATGAGCAGTTCTTC.

The chain is built from TRBV5-1 and TRBJ2-7; unclear D gene. Germline CDR1 reads SGHRS; CDR2 reads YFSETQ. The CDR3 sequence is 13 residues long. Trimming pared 4 bases from V and 2 bases from J, leaving 10 bases between. The CDR3 nucleotides read TGCGCCAGCAGCCTGGACGGAGCCTACGAGCAGTACTTC. Its protein product is CASSLDGAYEQYF.